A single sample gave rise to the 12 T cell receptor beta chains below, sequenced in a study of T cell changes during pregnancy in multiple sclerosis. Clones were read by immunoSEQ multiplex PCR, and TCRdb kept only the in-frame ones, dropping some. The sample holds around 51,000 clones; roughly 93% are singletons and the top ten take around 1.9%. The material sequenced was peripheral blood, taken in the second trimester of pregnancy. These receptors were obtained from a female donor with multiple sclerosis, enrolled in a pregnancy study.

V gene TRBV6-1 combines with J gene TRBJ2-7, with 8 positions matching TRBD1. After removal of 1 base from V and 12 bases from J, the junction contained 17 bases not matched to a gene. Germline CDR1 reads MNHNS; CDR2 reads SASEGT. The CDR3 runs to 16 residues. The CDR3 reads CASSEVLVGGQASRYF. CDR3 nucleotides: TGTGCCAGCAGTGAAGTTTTAGTTGGGGGACAGGCATCCCGGTACTTC.

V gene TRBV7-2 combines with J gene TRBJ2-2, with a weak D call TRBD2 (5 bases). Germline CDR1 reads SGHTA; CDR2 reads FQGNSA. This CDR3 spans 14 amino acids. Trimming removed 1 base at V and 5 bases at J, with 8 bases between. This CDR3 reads CASSLGAGTGELFF. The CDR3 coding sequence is TGTGCCAGCAGCTTAGGTGCGGGTACCGGGGAGCTGTTTTTT.

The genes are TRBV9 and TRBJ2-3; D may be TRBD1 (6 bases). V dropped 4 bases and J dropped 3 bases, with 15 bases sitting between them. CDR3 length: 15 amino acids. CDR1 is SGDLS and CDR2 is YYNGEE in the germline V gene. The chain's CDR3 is CASSTYTGMTDTQYF. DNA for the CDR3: TGTGCCAGCAGCACCTATACAGGGATGACAGATACGCAGTATTTT.

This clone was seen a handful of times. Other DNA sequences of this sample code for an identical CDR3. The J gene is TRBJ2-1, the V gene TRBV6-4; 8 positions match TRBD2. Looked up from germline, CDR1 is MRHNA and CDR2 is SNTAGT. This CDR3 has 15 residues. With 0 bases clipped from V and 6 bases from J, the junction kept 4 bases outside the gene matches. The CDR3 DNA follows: TGTGCCAGCAGTGACTCGACCAGCGGGAGCAATGAGCAGTTCTTC. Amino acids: CASSDSTSGSNEQFF.

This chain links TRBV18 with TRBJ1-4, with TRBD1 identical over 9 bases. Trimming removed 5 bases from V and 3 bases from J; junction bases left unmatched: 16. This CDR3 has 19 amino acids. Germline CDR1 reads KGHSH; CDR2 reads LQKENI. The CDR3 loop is CASSASGTGTRGANEKLFF. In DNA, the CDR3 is TGTGCCAGCTCAGCTTCCGGGACAGGGACCCGAGGAGCTAATGAAAAACTGTTTTTT.

CDR3 in amino acids: CASSPRSTGANEQFF. The CDR3, as DNA: TGTGCCAGCTCACCTAGATCTACAGGGGCGAATGAGCAGTTCTTC. The chain employs TRBV18 and TRBJ2-1; 7 nucleotides align to TRBD1. There are 15 residues in the CDR3. Germline values: CDR1 KGHSH, CDR2 LQKENI. Trimming cost V 3 bases and J 7 bases; bases outside gene matches: 9.

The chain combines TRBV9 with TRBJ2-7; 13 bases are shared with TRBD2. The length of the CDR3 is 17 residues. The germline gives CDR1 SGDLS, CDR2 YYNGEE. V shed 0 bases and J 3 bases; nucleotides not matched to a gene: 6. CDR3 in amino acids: CASSVGAWTSGSYEQYF. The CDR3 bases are TGTGCCAGCAGCGTAGGAGCGTGGACTAGCGGGAGCTACGAGCAGTACTTC.

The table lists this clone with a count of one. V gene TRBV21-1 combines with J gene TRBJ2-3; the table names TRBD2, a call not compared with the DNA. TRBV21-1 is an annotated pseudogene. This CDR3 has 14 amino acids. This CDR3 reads CASSKGPPRDTQYF. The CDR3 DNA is TGTGCCAGCAGCAAAGGTCCCCCTAGGGATACGCAGTATTTT.

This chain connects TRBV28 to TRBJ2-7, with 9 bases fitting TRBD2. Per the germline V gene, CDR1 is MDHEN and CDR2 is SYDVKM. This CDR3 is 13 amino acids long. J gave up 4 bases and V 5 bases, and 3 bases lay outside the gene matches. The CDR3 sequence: CASSAGGPYEQYF. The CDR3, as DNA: TGTGCCAGCAGTGCGGGAGGGCCGTACGAGCAGTACTTC.

CDR3 bases: TGCGCCAGCAGCTTGTGGCTAGCGGGGACCTCCCAAGAGACCCAGTACTTC. It is translated as CASSLWLAGTSQETQYF. This chain joins TRBV5-1 and TRBJ2-5; 9 bases are shared with TRBD2. The germline V gene has CDR1 SGHRS and CDR2 YFSETQ. Unmatched junction bases numbered 8, after V lost 1 base and J lost 1 base. The CDR3 is 17 residues long. The full variable domain, in which reference TRBV5-1 and TRBJ2-5 provide the parts outside the CDR3, is KAGVTQTPRYLIKTRGQQVTLSCSPISGHRSVSWYQQTPGQGLQFLFEYFSETQRNKGNFPGRFSGRQFSNSRSEMNVSTLELGDSALYLCASSLWLAGTSQETQYFGPGTRLLVL.

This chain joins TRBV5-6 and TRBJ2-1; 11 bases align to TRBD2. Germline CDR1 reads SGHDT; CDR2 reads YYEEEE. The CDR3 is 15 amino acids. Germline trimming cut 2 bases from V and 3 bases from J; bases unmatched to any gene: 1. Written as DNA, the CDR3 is TGTGCCAGCAGCTTCGGGACTAGCGGCTACAATGAGCAGTTCTTC. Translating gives CASSFGTSGYNEQFF.

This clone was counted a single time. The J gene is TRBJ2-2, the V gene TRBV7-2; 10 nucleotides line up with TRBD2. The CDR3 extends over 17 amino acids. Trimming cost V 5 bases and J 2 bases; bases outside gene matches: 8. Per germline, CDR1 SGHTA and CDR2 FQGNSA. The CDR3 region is CASSPRLAGVNTGELFF. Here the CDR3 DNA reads TGTGCCAGCAGCCCGCGGCTAGCGGGAGTTAACACCGGGGAGCTGTTTTTT.